This T cell receptor beta chain originates from a study of blood T cell repertoires in COVID-19. As processed by the authors: Reference gene primer amplification yielded estimated nucleated cell counts. Sequencing was performed with immunoSEQ multiplex PCR; in TCRdb, only in-frame clones are kept and a portion is missing. V and J calls and clone size are as listed in that table; D and trimming were resolved from the DNA. The data contain about 130,000 clones, 75% to 90% of them seen just once; the ten biggest clones take up around 3%. After removal of 1 base from V and 5 bases from J, the junction contained 9 bases not matched to a gene. CDR1 and CDR2 from the germline V gene are SGHTA and FQGNSA. The CDR3 covers 16 residues.

The rearrangement uses TRBV7-2 and TRBJ2-5; 8 bases fit TRBD2. The sequence derives from an elderly woman with COVID-19, enrolled during active disease. The sample consisted of peripheral blood. CDR3 coding DNA: TGTGCCAGCAGCTTAGGTGTCGGGAGGGCCTCCGAGACCCAGTACTTC. The encoded protein is CASSLGVGRASETQYF.